This T cell receptor (beta chain) was found in a study of blood T cell repertoires in COVID-19. Study as a whole: T cells, B-cell-depleted T cells, or PBMCs provided the cDNA or gDNA that served as material.

Study processing details: Scientists estimated how many nucleated cells there were by amplifying reference gene primers. Repertoires were generated with immunoSEQ multiplex PCR, while TCRdb's copy carries only in-frame clones and drops some. V and J calls and clone size are those listed in that table; D and trimming were worked out from the DNA. The sample records 95,000 to 100,000 clones, 85% to 95% being singletons. Only a few counts were recorded for this clone. The CDR3 consists of 17 residues. Germline lookup yields CDR1 MNHEY and CDR2 SMNVEV (reference sequence). Trimming cost V 5 bases and J 6 bases; bases outside gene matches: 14.

The J gene is TRBJ2-7, the V gene TRBV27, with TRBD2 identical over 12 bases. Sequenced input: peripheral blood. The clonotype was recovered from a man aged 45-65 years with active COVID-19. As DNA, the CDR3 is TGTGCCAGCAGTATTACCACTACTAGCGGGAGGTTAGGCGAGCAGTACTTC. Protein: CASSITTTSGRLGEQYF.